The 8 T cell receptor beta chains presented below share a single source sample, sequenced in a study of shared clonotypes between healthy human individuals. TCRdb keeps only in-frame clones here, not all; method: immunoSEQ multiplex PCR. Among some 500,000 clones listed, roughly 95% were seen once. Source material: naive CD4+ T cells sorted from blood. Subset defined: CD45RA+ positively selected. The receptors stem from a woman in her twenties or thirties in good health.

This chain joins TRBV13 and TRBJ2-1, with TRBD2 as a possible D gene (6 bases). The CDR3 is 15 amino acids. Germline V lookup: CDR1 PRHDT, CDR2 FYEKMQ (reference sequence). The germline V and J ends were trimmed by 5 bases and 5 bases, with 16 bases remaining between them. The CDR3 here is CASSRDSRGNNEQFF. CDR3 coding DNA: TGTGCCAGCAGCCGGGACTCCCGTGGGAACAATGAGCAGTTCTTC. Full variable domain (rest looked up from reference TRBV13 and TRBJ2-1): AAGVIQSPRHLIKEKRETATLKCYPIPRHDTVYWYQQGPGQDPQFLISFYEKMQSDKGSIPDRFSAQQFSDYHSELNMSSLELGDSALYFCASSRDSRGNNEQFFGPGTRLTVL.

V and J are TRBV9 and TRBJ1-1; D unclear. The CDR3 extends over 14 amino acids. Between the trimmed V and J ends, which lost 0 bases and 2 bases, there was a span of 8 bases. Looked up from germline, CDR1 is SGDLS and CDR2 is YYNGEE. The CDR3 spells CASSVETYNTEAFF. CDR3 DNA sequence: TGTGCCAGCAGCGTAGAGACATATAACACTGAAGCTTTCTTT.

The V gene is TRBV5-4, the J gene TRBJ2-2; 7 nucleotides match TRBD2. Germline loops: CDR1 SGHNT, CDR2 YYREEE (reference sequence). This CDR3 is built from 17 residues. Germline trimming cut 5 bases from V and 2 bases from J; bases unmatched to any gene: 12. CDR3 DNA: TGTGCCAGCAGGCACGGACTAGGGTCTGGCAACACCGGGGAGCTGTTTTTT. Amino acid sequence: CASRHGLGSGNTGELFF.

This clone was recorded only once. The chain links TRBV5-4 to TRBJ1-5; a weak D match, TRBD1 (5 bases). Germline CDR1 SGHNT, CDR2 YYREEE (reference sequence). The V and J ends lost 4 bases and 0 bases respectively, with 11 bases between them. CDR3 size: 15 residues. In nucleotides, the CDR3 is TGTGCCAGCAGCCCCGGGGCAGATAGCAATCAGCCCCAGCATTTT. As protein: CASSPGADSNQPQHF.

The chain combines TRBV19 with TRBJ2-3; TRBD2 aligns across 14 bases. The V gene end was trimmed by 7 bases and the J gene end by 2 bases; junction bases not matched to a gene: 8. Per the germline V gene, CDR1 is LNHDA and CDR2 is SQIVND (reference sequence). The CDR3 runs 17 residues. Written as DNA, the CDR3 is TGTGCCAGTAAAGGACTAGCGGGAGGTGGGATCACAGATACGCAGTATTTT. Translating gives CASKGLAGGGITDTQYF.

This chain uses TRBV28 with TRBJ2-1, with no clear D. V lost 8 bases, J lost 2 bases, and 4 bases lay in between. Per the germline V gene, CDR1 is MDHEN and CDR2 is SYDVKM. The CDR3 totals 11 residues. The CDR3 protein is CASVAYNEQFF. The CDR3 DNA reads as TGTGCCAGCGTGGCCTACAATGAGCAGTTCTTC.

The gene calls are TRBV7-9 and TRBJ2-3, with 9 bases matching TRBD1. The CDR3 sequence is 15 residues long. J was trimmed by 4 bases and V by 5 bases; bases with no gene match: 7. Germline assignment: CDR1 SEHNR and CDR2 FQNEAQ (reference sequence). The CDR3 region has the DNA TGTGCCAGCAGCCCATGGGACAGGGCGCCAGATACGCAGTATTTT. It is translated as CASSPWDRAPDTQYF.

The rearrangement joins TRBV6-5 to TRBJ2-3; tentatively, D is TRBD1 or TRBD2 (5 bases each). V was trimmed by 10 bases and J by 0 bases, leaving 17 bases between them. The CDR3 is 15 residues long. Germline CDR1 and CDR2: MNHEY and SVGAGI. In DNA, the CDR3 is TGTGCCACTAAGGCAAACGGGGCTAGCACAGATACGCAGTATTTT. Amino acid sequence: CATKANGASTDTQYF.